Listed below are T cell receptor beta chains from one sample, sequenced in a study of T-cell reconstitution after alpha-beta-depleted transplantation in children. TCRdb independently ran MiXCR on the PCR reads; one entry per CDR3 protein. The profile shows 300,000 to 350,000 distinct CDR3 sequences, 15% to 20% of them singletons. Here the sequenced sample was PBMCs, mostly from graft donor cells, taken 360 days after TCRalphabeta/CD19-depleted stem cell transplant. The receptors shown here come from a male patient aged 2-15 years who had a stem cell transplant for acute lymphoblastic leukemia, so the T cells may come from the graft donor. Both conserved end residues are part of each CDR3. D genes are given only for firm matches. Size tells how often a clone was seen (once, few, many) or the class of an expanded clone, and some rows leave it out.

D gene	V gene	J gene	clone size	CDR3 DNA	CDR3 protein
-	TRBV7-9	TRBJ2-7	few	TGTGCCAGCAGCTTGGGTGCGGGCTCCGACGAGCAGTACTTC	CASSLGAGSDEQYF
-	TRBV6-2/TRBV6-3	TRBJ2-3	many	TGTGCCAGCAGACCTGCAGGAAGGCCAACAGATACGCAGTATTTT	CASRPAGRPTDTQYF
-	TRBV12-3/TRBV12-4	TRBJ2-3	few	TGTGCCAGCAGTTTTGGGGGGAACAGGATATTTACAGATACGCAGTATTTT	CASSFGGNRIFTDTQYF
TRBD2	TRBV20-1	TRBJ2-1	-	TGCAGTGCTACTCAAGCGGGAAGGGCCCCAAATGAGCAGTTCTTC	CSATQAGRAPNEQFF
TRBD1	TRBV12-3/TRBV12-4	TRBJ1-1	-	TGTGCCAGCAGTCCTGACAGGGGCTTGGGTGACACTGAAGCTTTCTTT	CASSPDRGLGDTEAFF
-	TRBV29-1	TRBJ2-2	many	TGCAGCGTTGTTTGGGGCGGCACCGGGGAGCTGTTTTTT	CSVVWGGTGELFF
TRBD1	TRBV7-9	TRBJ2-1	few	TGTGCCAGCAGCTCGACAGGGTTCAATGAGCAGTTCTTC	CASSSTGFNEQFF
-	TRBV5-1	TRBJ2-2	-	TGCGCCAGCAGCATAGGGAGCACCGGGGAGCTGTTTTTT	CASSIGSTGELFF
TRBD2	TRBV20-1	TRBJ2-7	-	TGCAGTGCTAGAGGACTAGCGGGGCTCTACGAGCAGTACTTC	CSARGLAGLYEQYF
TRBD2	TRBV20-1	TRBJ2-2	-	TGCAGTGCTAGAGCGGGAGGAAGGACCGGGGAGCTGTTTTTT	CSARAGGRTGELFF
TRBD2	TRBV4-1	TRBJ2-1	-	TGCGCCAGCAGCCAACCGCGGGAGAAAGACAATGAGCAGTTCTTC	CASSQPREKDNEQFF
TRBD2	TRBV27	TRBJ2-1	-	TGTGCCAGCAGTACTAGCGGCAATGAGCAGTTCTTC	CASSTSGNEQFF
-	TRBV7-9	TRBJ1-6	-	TGTGCCAGCAGCTTACGGAATTTGGGGAATAATTCACCCCTCCACTTT	CASSLRNLGNNSPLHF
-	TRBV21-1	TRBJ2-1	-	TGTGCCCCTAAACGGGCTAGCGGGAGGGCTCCATTCAACAATGAGCAGTTCTTC	CAPKRASGRAPFNNEQFF
TRBD1	TRBV5-1	TRBJ1-1	-	TGCGCCAGCAGCTCCACGGGACAGATGAGCACTGAAGCTTTCTTT	CASSSTGQMSTEAFF
-	TRBV10-1	TRBJ2-7	-	TGCGCCAGCAGGCCGGGCTGCAGAGAGCAGTACTTC	CASRPGCREQYF
TRBD1	TRBV19	TRBJ1-2	-	TGTGCCAGTAGTATTGACAGGGCCTACGGCTATGGCTACACCTTC	CASSIDRAYGYGYTF
-	TRBV3-1	TRBJ2-7	few	TGTGCCAGCAGCCAACATGGAACCTACGAGCAGTACTTC	CASSQHGTYEQYF
-	TRBV5-1	TRBJ2-7	-	TGCGCCAGCAGGAGAGACAGAGCCTACGAGCAGTACTTC	CASRRDRAYEQYF
-	TRBV4-1	TRBJ2-7	many	TGCGCCAGCAGCCAAGCTTGGGGGAGTTGGACCTACGAGCAGTACTTC	CASSQAWGSWTYEQYF
-	TRBV12-3/TRBV12-4	TRBJ1-6	few	TGTGCCAGCAGGCCTGACGGGGGGTATTCACCCCTCCACTTT	CASRPDGGYSPLHF
TRBD2	TRBV9	TRBJ2-1	-	TGTGCCAGCAGCGTAGGGGGGTCTAGCGGCGCTAATGAGCAGTTCTTC	CASSVGGSSGANEQFF
TRBD2	TRBV10-3	TRBJ2-3	-	TGTGCCATCACGGGACTAGCAACTGATACGCAGTATTTT	CAITGLATDTQYF
-	TRBV5-6	TRBJ1-5	-	TGTGCCAGCAGCCAAACCTGGCAGGGCAATCAGCCCCAGCATTTT	CASSQTWQGNQPQHF
-	TRBV5-1	TRBJ2-7	-	TGCGCCAGCAGCTTGGATCTCGGGGCCCTTAGGTACTTC	CASSLDLGALRYF
-	TRBV12-3/TRBV12-4	TRBJ1-2	-	TGTGCCAGCAGTTTAGGACAGGCTGGCTACACCTTC	CASSLGQAGYTF
TRBD2	TRBV3-1	TRBJ2-1	-	TGTGCCAGCAGCCAACCATTAGCGGGAGGGCCCCACAATGAGCAGTTCTTC	CASSQPLAGGPHNEQFF
TRBD2	TRBV4-1	TRBJ2-7	few	TGCGCCAGCAGCCAAGTGCTCCCCCTGGCGGGAGGTCCCTACGAGCAGTACTTC	CASSQVLPLAGGPYEQYF
-	TRBV5-6	TRBJ2-3	-	TGTGCCAGCAGCCCACTGACAGGTAGTACAGATACGCAGTATTTT	CASSPLTGSTDTQYF
-	TRBV4-1	TRBJ2-1	-	TGCGCCAGCAGCCCTGTCGGACCGGCCTACAATGAGCAGTTCTTC	CASSPVGPAYNEQFF
-	TRBV12-3/TRBV12-4	TRBJ2-3	-	TGTGCCAGCAGTTTAGTGAACCCTGGGACAGATACGCAGTATTTT	CASSLVNPGTDTQYF
-	TRBV6-2/TRBV6-3	TRBJ2-7	-	TGTGCCAGCAGACCGGGACCTAGGGAAAGGGTTTTAGCCTACGAGCAGTACTTC	CASRPGPRERVLAYEQYF
-	TRBV9	TRBJ2-6	-	TGTGCCAGCAGCGTCCCTGGAGGGGCCAACGTCCTGACTTTC	CASSVPGGANVLTF
-	TRBV28	TRBJ1-5	-	TGTGCCAGCAGTCAAACGGATAGCAATCAGCCCCAGCATTTT	CASSQTDSNQPQHF
TRBD2	TRBV7-9	TRBJ2-7	few	TGTGCCAGCAGCTTAAGCCCACTAGCGAAGCGAGGGGAGCAGTACTTC	CASSLSPLAKRGEQYF
TRBD1	TRBV20-1	TRBJ2-2	-	TGCAGTGCGCGAAAGGGGGCAATAACCGGGGAGCTGTTTTTT	CSARKGAITGELFF
-	TRBV7-9	TRBJ2-2	-	TGTGCCAGCACCAATGGGGAGCTGTTTTTT	CASTNGELFF
TRBD1	TRBV7-8	TRBJ2-7	few	TGTGCCAGCGGTAACGGGGCGACAGGGCGGTGGGAGCAGTACTTC	CASGNGATGRWEQYF
TRBD2	TRBV2	TRBJ2-3	-	TGTGCCAGCAGGGGTCGGACTAGCGGTCCAGATACGCAGTATTTT	CASRGRTSGPDTQYF
TRBD1	TRBV10-3	TRBJ1-5	few	TGTGCCATCGGCGAGGACAGGGGGGGCAATCAGCCCCAGCATTTT	CAIGEDRGGNQPQHF
TRBD2	TRBV11-2	TRBJ2-1	-	TGTGCCAGCAGCTTAGAGCCGGGGACTAGGGTCTACAATGAGCAGTTCTTC	CASSLEPGTRVYNEQFF
TRBD2	TRBV12-3/TRBV12-4	TRBJ2-4	-	TGTGCCAGCAGCCACCCTCCGGGACTAGCGGGAGCCGTAGCCAAAAACATTCAGTACTTC	CASSHPPGLAGAVAKNIQYF
-	TRBV4-1	TRBJ1-1	-	TGCGCCAGCAGCCAAGTAAAGAACCGGAACACTGAAGCTTTCTTT	CASSQVKNRNTEAFF
-	TRBV12-3/TRBV12-4	TRBJ2-7	few	TGTGCCAGCAGTTTTGGAGGCAGAGGTGACGAGCAGTACTTC	CASSFGGRGDEQYF